Presented here are 20 T cell receptor beta chains from one specimen sequenced in a study of memory CD4+ T cells and cytomegalovirus serostatus. The table came from immunoSEQ multiplex PCR; TCRdb's copy has only in-frame clones and leaves some out. The sample contains some 73,000 clones, about 73% of which appear only once. The sort gate was single viable CD3+CD4+CD8-CD45RO+ cells for memory CD4+ T cells. Sequenced material: memory CD4+ T cells from blood. These receptors originate from an adult in good health and CMV-seropositive.

The rearrangement uses TRBV19 and TRBJ1-2; D possibly corresponds to TRBD1 (6 bases). Germline CDR1 is LNHDA and CDR2 is SQIVND (reference sequence). This CDR3 is built from 13 residues. Trimming shortened V by 5 bases and J by 8 bases, and 15 bases separated the two germline ends. CDR3: CASSPQQGTGYTF. CDR3 DNA: TGTGCCAGTAGTCCTCAACAGGGTACGGGCTACACCTTC.

The V call is TRBV12-5, the J call TRBJ1-4, with TRBD1 identical over 10 bases. The ends lost 6 bases at V and 5 bases at J; junction bases unmatched: 6. The CDR3 is 15 amino acids. In germline, CDR1 is LGHNT, CDR2 FRNRAP. Here the CDR3 reads CASGPGDRGNEKLFF. DNA for the CDR3: TGTGCTAGTGGCCCGGGGGACAGGGGCAATGAAAAACTGTTTTTT.

This clone was detected once. The chain links TRBV9 to TRBJ2-5; the D is unclear. Germline V gene lookup returns CDR1 SGDLS and CDR2 YYNGEE. The CDR3 is 13 amino acids. Trimming stripped 0 bases from V and 1 base from J, with 4 bases between. The CDR3 bases are TGTGCCAGCAGCGTAGCAGCCCAAGAGACCCAGTACTTC. This codes for CASSVAAQETQYF.

This clone was counted a few times. The chain couples TRBV5-6 to TRBJ1-5; D is undetermined. The germline gives CDR1 SGHDT, CDR2 YYEEEE. The CDR3 consists of 13 residues. V lost 5 bases, J lost 5 bases, and 11 bases lay in between. CDR3 loop: CASSQDRDQPQHF. Written as DNA, the CDR3 is TGTGCCAGCAGTCAGGATAGAGATCAGCCCCAGCATTTT. Together with reference TRBV5-6 and TRBJ1-5, the CDR3 gives the full variable domain: DAGVTQSPTHLIKTRGQQVTLRCSPKSGHDTVSWYQQALGQGPQFIFQYYEEEERQRGNFPDRFSGHQFPNYSSELNVNALLLGDSALYLCASSQDRDQPQHFGDGTRLSIL.

V usage is TRBV9 and J usage is TRBJ1-1; weak D call: TRBD1 (5 bases). V dropped 3 bases and J dropped 10 bases, with 25 bases sitting between them. The CDR3 consists of 16 residues. Germline CDR1 is SGDLS and CDR2 is YYNGEE. In nucleotides, the CDR3 is TGTGCCAGCAGCGCCCGGACGGGGGTCTCTAGTGATAGAGCTTTCTTT. Translating it yields CASSARTGVSSDRAFF.

The chain uses TRBV18 and TRBJ1-3; 9 nucleotides align to TRBD1. V was clipped by 0 bases and J by 2 bases; unmatched bases: 5. The V gene's germline CDR1 is KGHSH and CDR2 LQKENI. The CDR3 is 17 amino acids. The CDR3 spells CASSPPRTGEPGNTIYF. The CDR3 region has the DNA TGTGCCAGCTCACCACCTAGGACAGGGGAACCTGGAAACACCATATATTTT.

This chain uses TRBV19 with TRBJ2-3; 9 bases line up with TRBD1. Looked up from germline, CDR1 is LNHDA and CDR2 is SQIVND (reference sequence). The J segment lost 4 bases and the V segment lost 4 bases, leaving 9 bases of the junction unmatched. This CDR3 has 16 amino acids. CDR3: CASSNDRGGGADTQYF. The CDR3 DNA reads as TGTGCCAGTAGTAACGACAGGGGGGGTGGAGCAGATACGCAGTATTTT. Combining the CDR3 with reference TRBV19 and TRBJ2-3 gives the whole variable domain DGGITQSPKYLFRKEGQNVTLSCEQNLNHDAMYWYRQDPGQGLRLIYYSQIVNDFQKGDIAEGYSVSREKKESFPLTVTSAQKNPTAFYLCASSNDRGGGADTQYFGPGTRLTVL.

The chain carries TRBV9 and TRBJ2-5; the D gene is possibly TRBD2 (5 bases). Germline CDR1 reads SGDLS; CDR2 reads YYNGEE. The CDR3 runs to 13 residues. Trimming shortened V by 0 bases and J by 5 bases, and 8 bases separated the two germline ends. The CDR3 region is CASSVDIAETQYF. The CDR3 region has the DNA TGTGCCAGCAGCGTAGATATAGCGGAGACCCAGTACTTC.

In this sample, this clone turned up once. The J gene is TRBJ2-5, the V gene TRBV5-1; perhaps D is TRBD1 or TRBD2 (5 bases each). Germline CDR1 SGHRS, CDR2 YFSETQ. The CDR3 totals 14 residues. Trimming pared 0 bases from V and 5 bases from J, leaving 11 bases between. The CDR3 loop reads CASSLVVGAETQYF. The CDR3 DNA reads TGCGCCAGCAGCTTGGTGGTCGGGGCGGAGACCCAGTACTTC. Together with reference TRBV5-1 and TRBJ2-5, the CDR3 gives the full variable domain: KAGVTQTPRYLIKTRGQQVTLSCSPISGHRSVSWYQQTPGQGLQFLFEYFSETQRNKGNFPGRFSGRQFSNSRSEMNVSTLELGDSALYLCASSLVVGAETQYFGPGTRLLVL.

This sequence joins TRBV4-1 and TRBJ2-5; D perhaps matches TRBD1 (6 bases). V was shortened by 2 bases and J by 2 bases, with 9 bases between the two germline ends. Germline V gene lookup returns CDR1 MGHRA and CDR2 YSYEKL. The CDR3 covers 14 residues. Here the CDR3 reads CASSQLGGQETQYF. CDR3 in DNA: TGCGCCAGCAGCCAACTAGGGGGTCAAGAGACCCAGTACTTC.

The gene calls are TRBV18 and TRBJ2-7; D may correspond to TRBD1 or TRBD2 (6 bases each). Looked up from germline, CDR1 is KGHSH and CDR2 is LQKENI. The CDR3 is 14 residues long. The V gene lost 4 bases and the J gene lost 6 bases, with 16 bases spanning the gap. The CDR3 nucleotides read TGTGCCAGCTCACGGGCTGGGGGGCAAGGCGAGCAGTACGTC. It yields the protein CASSRAGGQGEQYV.

This rearrangement joins TRBV5-4 to TRBJ2-3; 7 bases fit TRBD2. The CDR3 length is 17 residues. The trim removed 5 bases at V and 5 bases at J, leaving 17 bases unmatched. Germline V gene sequence: CDR1 SGHNT, CDR2 YYREEE (reference sequence). The CDR3 is CASSYPGREYEGDTQYF. The CDR3 DNA follows: TGTGCCAGCAGTTACCCGGGGCGGGAGTATGAAGGAGATACGCAGTATTTT.

The chain couples TRBV19 to TRBJ1-5; 7 bases map to TRBD1. The junction had 17 bases not matched to a gene; V was cut back by 5 bases and J by 10 bases. CDR1 and CDR2 (germline): LNHDA, SQIVND (reference sequence). The CDR3 runs to 16 residues. Written as DNA, the CDR3 is TGTGCCAGTAGTTCACAAACAGGGGCCTTAGGGGACCCCCAGCATTTT. It codes for CASSSQTGALGDPQHF. The whole variable domain, remainder taken from reference TRBV19 and TRBJ1-5, is DGGITQSPKYLFRKEGQNVTLSCEQNLNHDAMYWYRQDPGQGLRLIYYSQIVNDFQKGDIAEGYSVSREKKESFPLTVTSAQKNPTAFYLCASSSQTGALGDPQHFGDGTRLSIL.

This chain connects TRBV6-6 to TRBJ1-3; 7 bases are shared with TRBD1. The CDR3 has 16 amino acids. From germline, CDR1 is MNHNY and CDR2 SVGAGI (reference sequence). V trimming: 7 bases; J trimming: 0 bases; junction bases outside the gene matches: 9. DNA for the CDR3: TGTGCCAGCAATTCAGGACAGGTCCTCTCTGGAAACACCATATATTTT. It yields the protein CASNSGQVLSGNTIYF.

The CDR3 protein is CASSIDGANTEAFF. The CDR3 bases are TGTGCCAGCAGCATCGACGGGGCGAACACTGAAGCTTTCTTT. The chain has TRBV6-5 and TRBJ1-1; possibly TRBD1 for D (5 bases). This CDR3 comprises 14 residues. Germline CDR1 and CDR2: MNHEY and SVGAGI. Between the trimmed V and J ends, which lost 6 bases and 1 base, there was a span of 12 bases.

V and J are TRBV6-1 and TRBJ2-5; D perhaps matches TRBD1 (5 bases). V dropped 2 bases and J dropped 1 base, with 11 bases sitting between them. The CDR3 covers 15 residues. Germline assignment: CDR1 MNHNS and CDR2 SASEGT. In nucleotides, the CDR3 is TGTGCCAGCAGTGAAAATGGGGCAGCCCAAGAGACCCAGTACTTC. Translated, it gives CASSENGAAQETQYF.

This chain uses TRBV7-9 with TRBJ1-1; possibly TRBD1 for D (6 bases). This CDR3 spans 15 amino acids. V gave up 1 base and J gave up 11 bases, with 20 bases separating them. The germline gives CDR1 SEHNR, CDR2 FQNEAQ (reference sequence). The CDR3 DNA follows: TGTGCCAGCAGCTTAGGCGCGGCAGGGGAAGTTGGTGCTTTCTTT. Encoded protein: CASSLGAAGEVGAFF. The complete variable domain, with remaining parts taken from reference TRBV7-9 and TRBJ1-1, reads DTGVSQNPRHKITKRGQNVTFRCDPISEHNRLYWYRQTLGQGPEFLTYFQNEAQLEKSRLLSDRFSAERPKGSFSTLEIQRTEQGDSAMYLCASSLGAAGEVGAFFGQGTRLTVV.

The chain links TRBV29-1 to TRBJ1-1; D unresolved. Trimming left V 6 bases short and J 5 bases short, with 16 bases between. This CDR3 is 13 amino acids long. The germline CDR1 and CDR2 sequences are SQVTM and ANQGSEA. This chain's CDR3 is CSVTRARGTEAFF. CDR3 nucleotides: TGCAGCGTGACTAGGGCCCGGGGAACTGAAGCTTTCTTT.

The genes are TRBV15 and TRBJ2-3, with D perhaps matching TRBD2 (5 bases). The CDR3 length is 13 residues. V dropped 1 base and J dropped 6 bases, with 8 bases sitting between them. From germline, CDR1 is LNHNV and CDR2 YYDKDF (reference sequence). In nucleotides, the CDR3 is TGTGCCACCAGCAGAGTGCGAGGGGATACGCAGTATTTT. Translation gives CATSRVRGDTQYF.

The chain links TRBV4-2 to TRBJ2-1, with a weak D call TRBD2 (5 bases). Per germline, CDR1 LGHNA and CDR2 YNFKEQ. V gave up 3 bases and J gave up 6 bases, with 15 bases separating them. This CDR3 has 15 residues. This CDR3 is CASSHTTSGLNEQFF. The CDR3, as DNA: TGTGCCAGCAGCCATACAACCAGCGGCCTCAATGAGCAGTTCTTC.